The 32 T cell receptor beta chains listed next were all sequenced from one sample in a study of shared clonotypes between healthy human individuals. Method: immunoSEQ multiplex PCR; TCRdb's copy keeps in-frame clones and lacks some. Here the sample spans roughly 650,000 clones, approximately 97% being singletons. The specimen sequenced was naive CD4+ T cells sorted from blood. Stated subset: CD45RA+ positively selected. These receptors all stem from a woman aged 25-40 years in good health.

The V and J genes are TRBV5-1 and TRBJ1-5; unclear D gene. Deletions cut 2 bases from V and 5 bases from J, with 8 bases between. The germline V gene encodes CDR1 SGHRS and CDR2 YFSETQ. The CDR3 runs to 13 residues. DNA for the CDR3: TGCGCCAGCAGCTTTGACGGACATCAGCCCCAGCATTTT. Translation: CASSFDGHQPQHF.

The CDR3 DNA reads as TGTGCCAGCTCACCAGAGACTGCGCAGGGAAAACTGTTTTTT. Protein sequence: CASSPETAQGKLFF. The gene calls are TRBV18 and TRBJ1-4; the D gene is possibly TRBD1 (5 bases). The CDR3 extends over 14 amino acids. Germline V CDR1 and CDR2: KGHSH, LQKENI. V dropped 2 bases and J dropped 10 bases, with 14 bases sitting between them. The full variable domain, its missing parts supplied by reference TRBV18 and TRBJ1-4, is NAGVMQNPRHLVRRRGQEARLRCSPMKGHSHVYWYRQLPEEGLKFMVYLQKENIIDESGMPKERFSAEFPKEGPSILRIQQVVRGDSAAYFCASSPETAQGKLFFGSGTQLSVL.

The CDR3 sequence: CASSLAGAGNTIYF. The CDR3 bases are TGTGCCAGCAGCTTAGCGGGGGCTGGAAACACCATATATTTT. V usage is TRBV7-9 and J usage is TRBJ1-3; possibly TRBD1 for D (5 bases). The CDR3 loop spans 14 amino acids. CDR1 is SEHNR, CDR2 FQNEAQ, per germline (reference sequence). V shed 0 bases and J shed 2 bases, with 5 bases lying between them.

CDR3 residues: CASSYVQGSYEQYF. The CDR3 DNA sequence: TGTGCCAGCAGTTACGTACAGGGCTCCTACGAGCAGTACTTC. The gene calls are TRBV6-5 and TRBJ2-7; maybe TRBD1 (6 bases). Germline CDR1 is MNHEY and CDR2 is SVGAGI. Trimming stripped 2 bases from V and 0 bases from J, with 8 bases between. CDR3 size: 14 residues.

This rearrangement joins TRBV5-1 to TRBJ2-3, with 8 bases lining up with TRBD1. This CDR3 is 16 amino acids long. Germline V CDR1 and CDR2: SGHRS, YFSETQ. Germline trimming cut 2 bases from V and 4 bases from J; bases unmatched to any gene: 9. The CDR3 coding sequence is TGCGCCAGCAGCTTTGGGACAGGCCACTTTGCAGATACGCAGTATTTT. Translating it yields CASSFGTGHFADTQYF.

The CDR3 DNA reads as TGTGCCTGGAACACCGGGGAGACCCAGTACTTC. Encoded protein: CAWNTGETQYF. The J gene is TRBJ2-5, the V gene TRBV30; no clear D gene. The germline CDR1 and CDR2 sequences are GTSNPN and SVGIG (reference sequence). The CDR3 runs 11 residues. Trimming removed 4 bases at V and 5 bases at J, with 8 bases between.

The chain combines TRBV19 with TRBJ1-2, with D uncertain. CDR3 length: 13 amino acids. Per germline, CDR1 LNHDA and CDR2 SQIVND (reference sequence). The V and J ends lost 8 bases and 4 bases respectively, with 14 bases between them. The chain's CDR3 is CASVRKDLYGYTF. The DNA for the CDR3 is TGTGCCAGTGTGAGGAAGGACCTCTATGGCTACACCTTC.

The chain couples TRBV18 to TRBJ2-3; D gene ambiguous. V shed 6 bases and J shed 5 bases, with 12 bases lying between them. CDR3 length: 13 amino acids. Germline-derived CDR1 and CDR2 are KGHSH and LQKENI. Written as DNA, the CDR3 is TGTGCCAGCTCCCAACCAAATAAAGATACGCAGTATTTT. This encodes CASSQPNKDTQYF.

V gene TRBV5-1 combines with J gene TRBJ2-5, with D tentatively TRBD2 (7 bases). This CDR3 is 14 amino acids long. The germline gives CDR1 SGHRS, CDR2 YFSETQ. V was cut by 0 bases and J by 4 bases, with 10 bases left in between. CDR3 loop: CASSLGGGRETQYF. The CDR3 DNA follows: TGCGCCAGCAGCTTGGGGGGGGGCCGAGAGACCCAGTACTTC.

In this sample, this clone turned up once. The chain joins TRBV5-1 to TRBJ2-7; 7 nucleotides align to TRBD2. The V gene's germline CDR1 is SGHRS and CDR2 YFSETQ. The length of the CDR3 is 15 residues. V was clipped by 4 bases and J by 6 bases; unmatched bases: 13. The CDR3 coding sequence is TGCGCCAGCAGCCCCCGGGCGGGAGAAAGTGGCGAGCAGTACTTC. It specifies CASSPRAGESGEQYF. Full variable domain (rest looked up from reference TRBV5-1 and TRBJ2-7): KAGVTQTPRYLIKTRGQQVTLSCSPISGHRSVSWYQQTPGQGLQFLFEYFSETQRNKGNFPGRFSGRQFSNSRSEMNVSTLELGDSALYLCASSPRAGESGEQYFGPGTRLTVT.

V is TRBV9 and J is TRBJ2-2, with TRBD2 identical over 7 bases. The CDR3 is 15 residues long. Germline loops: CDR1 SGDLS, CDR2 YYNGEE. V was pared by 0 bases and J by 4 bases, with 3 bases of the junction left unmatched. The CDR3 is CASSVAGGGTGELFF. CDR3 DNA: TGTGCCAGCAGCGTAGCGGGAGGTGGCACCGGGGAGCTGTTTTTT.

The rearrangement joins TRBV4-2 to TRBJ1-4, with a tentative D call TRBD1 (5 bases). This CDR3 region has 16 residues. V was cut by 1 base and J by 7 bases, with 16 bases left in between. Germline CDR1 is LGHNA and CDR2 is YNFKEQ. CDR3: CASSQVPGEVSEKLFF. As DNA, the CDR3 is TGTGCCAGCAGCCAAGTCCCGGGGGAAGTCAGTGAAAAACTGTTTTTT.

This chain connects TRBV11-2 to TRBJ2-1; TRBD2 aligns across 10 bases. This CDR3 region has 15 residues. Trimming took 1 base from V and 6 from J; bases not matched to a gene: 3. Germline V gives CDR1 SGHAT, CDR2 FQNNGV. The CDR3 bases are TGTGCCAGCAGCTTAGCTGCTAGCGGGAGCAATGAGCAGTTCTTC. It is translated as CASSLAASGSNEQFF.

This clone was observed once. This same CDR3 is encoded by further DNA sequences in the sample. V gene TRBV5-1 combines with J gene TRBJ2-2, with no clear D. The V gene's germline CDR1 is SGHRS and CDR2 YFSETQ. The CDR3 is 12 residues long. Trimming took off 4 bases at V and 2 bases at J, with 3 bases between the two ends. The CDR3 loop reads CASSLNTGELFF. DNA of the CDR3: TGCGCCAGCAGCCTAAACACCGGGGAGCTGTTTTTT. The complete variable domain, with remaining parts taken from reference TRBV5-1 and TRBJ2-2, reads KAGVTQTPRYLIKTRGQQVTLSCSPISGHRSVSWYQQTPGQGLQFLFEYFSETQRNKGNFPGRFSGRQFSNSRSEMNVSTLELGDSALYLCASSLNTGELFFGEGSRLTVL.

This chain joins TRBV19 and TRBJ2-1, with D perhaps matching TRBD2 (6 bases). Germline CDR1 is LNHDA and CDR2 is SQIVND (reference sequence). Trimming pared 7 bases from V and 9 bases from J, leaving 13 bases between. CDR3 length: 12 amino acids. The CDR3 loop is CASTGGSGEQFF. CDR3 nucleotide sequence: TGTGCCAGTACAGGAGGGTCCGGTGAGCAGTTCTTC.

The chain combines TRBV10-3 with TRBJ1-3; D remains ambiguous. In germline, CDR1 is ENHRY, CDR2 SYGVKD. CDR3 size: 14 residues. V lost 6 bases to trimming and J lost 8 bases, with 17 bases between them. The CDR3 here is CAIRPGSGEHTIYF. The CDR3 nucleotides are TGTGCCATCAGACCCGGGAGTGGGGAGCACACCATATATTTT.

The chain has TRBV4-1 and TRBJ2-1, with 8 bases fitting TRBD2. The V and J ends lost 4 bases and 7 bases, in that order; junction bases with no gene match: 12. The CDR3 contains 16 residues. Germline CDR1 reads MGHRA; CDR2 reads YSYEKL. CDR3 nucleotide sequence: TGCGCCAGCAGCCCGTTTCACACCGGGACTAGGAATGAGCAGTTCTTC. This codes for CASSPFHTGTRNEQFF.

The rearrangement links TRBV4-1 to TRBJ2-3; D is unresolved. Trimming took off 1 base at V and 5 bases at J, with 13 bases between the two ends. The CDR3 contains 15 residues. Germline lookup yields CDR1 MGHRA and CDR2 YSYEKL. The CDR3 region is CASSQVLLAGDTQYF. CDR3 sequence (DNA): TGCGCCAGCAGCCAAGTGTTGTTAGCAGGAGATACGCAGTATTTT.

The rearrangement uses TRBV5-1 and TRBJ1-5; 8 bases are shared with TRBD1. The CDR3 has 14 residues. V shed 3 bases and J 6 bases; nucleotides not matched to a gene: 5. Per the germline V gene, CDR1 is SGHRS and CDR2 is YFSETQ. The CDR3 loop is CASSSTGAGQPQHF. CDR3 DNA: TGCGCCAGCAGCTCGACAGGGGCCGGTCAGCCCCAGCATTTT.

The chain employs TRBV7-2 and TRBJ2-7, with TRBD2 matching over 8 bases. Trimming cost V 5 bases and J 2 bases; bases outside gene matches: 5. The CDR3 is made up of 14 amino acids. The germline CDR1 and CDR2 sequences are SGHTA and FQGNSA. Here the CDR3 reads CASSLRGLAYEQYF. The CDR3 nucleotides are TGTGCCAGCAGCCTCAGGGGACTAGCCTACGAGCAGTACTTC. Looking up the rest from reference TRBV7-2 and TRBJ2-7 gives the full variable domain: GAGVSQSPSNKVTEKGKDVELRCDPISGHTALYWYRQSLGQGLEFLIYFQGNSAPDKSGLPSDRFSAERTGGSVSTLTIQRTQQEDSAVYLCASSLRGLAYEQYFGPGTRLTVT.

This sequence joins TRBV2 and TRBJ2-7; no firm D call. Germline CDR1 SNHLY, CDR2 FYNNEI. Trimming removed 4 bases from V and 0 bases from J, with 10 bases in between. This CDR3 is built from 14 residues. In DNA form, the CDR3 reads TGTGCCAGCAGTGTGCGTCTTAGCTCCTACGAGCAGTACTTC. Translated: CASSVRLSSYEQYF.

The chain is built from TRBV5-1 and TRBJ2-7; D is possibly TRBD2 (5 bases). From germline, CDR1 is SGHRS and CDR2 YFSETQ. The V end lost 3 bases, the J end lost 2 bases, and 9 bases lay between the germline ends. The CDR3 is 13 amino acids. The CDR3 coding sequence is TGCGCCAGCAGCTCCCGAGGGACCTACGAGCAGTACTTC. Its protein product is CASSSRGTYEQYF.

V and J are TRBV28 and TRBJ2-7; a weak D match, TRBD2 (5 bases). The CDR3 consists of 12 residues. The germline V gene has CDR1 MDHEN and CDR2 SYDVKM. With 5 bases removed from V and 4 bases from J, the gap between germline ends came to 9 bases. This CDR3 is CASSMREYEQYF. In DNA form, the CDR3 reads TGTGCCAGCAGTATGAGGGAATACGAGCAGTACTTC.

The chain is built from TRBV29-1 and TRBJ1-4; maybe TRBD1 (5 bases). CDR3 length: 12 residues. Trimming stripped 4 bases from V and 8 bases from J, with 11 bases between. Germline CDR1 reads SQVTM; CDR2 reads ANQGSEA. DNA for the CDR3: TGCAGCGTTGGTGGGGCGGGGGAAAAACTGTTTTTT. Amino acid sequence: CSVGGAGEKLFF.

This clone has a single count. The J gene is TRBJ2-5, the V gene TRBV28; 9 bases are a match to TRBD1. The germline V gene encodes CDR1 MDHEN and CDR2 SYDVKM. V lost 5 bases and J lost 5; bases outside the gene matches: 6. The CDR3 has 14 amino acids. As DNA, the CDR3 is TGTGCCAGCAGTCAAGACAGGGGGTGGGAGACCCAGTACTTC. Protein: CASSQDRGWETQYF.

This sequence joins TRBV5-6 and TRBJ1-2; no clear D gene. V gave up 3 bases and J gave up 0 bases, with 3 bases separating them. CDR3 length: 12 residues. In germline, CDR1 is SGHDT, CDR2 YYEEEE. CDR3 loop: CASSSPNYGYTF. The CDR3, as DNA: TGTGCCAGCAGCTCACCTAACTATGGCTACACCTTC.

The V and J genes are TRBV2 and TRBJ2-3; 11 bases map to TRBD2. The ends lost 6 bases at V and 5 bases at J; junction bases unmatched: 4. The CDR3 consists of 14 residues. From germline, CDR1 is SNHLY and CDR2 FYNNEI. The chain's CDR3 is CASRRLAGIDTQYF. In DNA, the CDR3 is TGTGCCAGCAGAAGACTAGCGGGAATAGATACGCAGTATTTT.

The V and J genes are TRBV4-2 and TRBJ2-2; 8 bases are shared with TRBD2. This CDR3 contains 16 residues. CDR1 and CDR2 (germline): LGHNA, YNFKEQ. J lost 6 bases, V lost 4 bases, and 10 bases had no gene match. CDR3 amino acids: CASSPLARGGPGELFF. The CDR3 bases are TGTGCCAGCAGCCCCCTGGCTCGGGGGGGACCCGGGGAGCTGTTTTTT.

This clone was observed once. This chain connects TRBV27 to TRBJ2-2; either TRBD1 or TRBD2 may supply D (6 bases each). This CDR3 has 16 amino acids. The germline V and J ends were trimmed by 6 bases and 10 bases, with 24 bases remaining between them. CDR1 is MNHEY, CDR2 SMNVEV, per germline (reference sequence). DNA for the CDR3: TGTGCCAGCAGGGGGGGCCGCCGAACAGGGTTGGTGGAGCTGTTTTTT. It translates to CASRGGRRTGLVELFF.

The rearrangement links TRBV7-9 to TRBJ1-1; D call uncertain. Deletions cut 1 base from V and 1 base from J, with 13 bases between. The CDR3 runs 16 residues. Germline CDR1 and CDR2: SEHNR and FQNEAQ (reference sequence). CDR3 loop: CASSLGGFEANTEAFF. CDR3 in DNA: TGTGCCAGCAGCTTAGGAGGTTTTGAGGCGAACACTGAAGCTTTCTTT.

The chain joins TRBV2 to TRBJ2-1; no definite D call. This CDR3 spans 14 amino acids. V lost 6 bases and J lost 3, with 12 bases in between. Germline assignment: CDR1 SNHLY and CDR2 FYNNEI. CDR3 coding DNA: TGTGCCAGCAGCGAAATGGCGAGCTACAATGAGCAGTTCTTC. Encoded protein: CASSEMASYNEQFF.

The rearrangement uses TRBV18 and TRBJ1-1, with D possibly being TRBD1 (5 bases). V lost 0 bases and J 7 bases, leaving 12 bases between the germline ends. CDR1 KGHSH and CDR2 LQKENI come from the germline V gene. The CDR3 sequence is 14 residues long. The CDR3 DNA reads as TGTGCCAGCTCACCACCGAGGGGAACCTTTGAAGCTTTCTTT. It specifies CASSPPRGTFEAFF.